This T cell receptor (beta chain) was retrieved from a study of T cells after yellow fever vaccination. A 5'RACE template-switching step, the method used to make TCR cDNA, added a universal primer site and UMIs. One entry per CDR3 protein, called by TCRdb with MiXCR from the 5' RACE reads. The table includes 450,000 to 550,000 distinct CDR3 sequences, 20% to 25% detected once. The V and J ends lost 6 bases and 9 bases respectively, with 9 bases between them. CDR1 is MNHEY, CDR2 SMNVEV, per germline (reference sequence). The CDR3 covers 11 residues. On this clonotype: What it recognizes is unknown.

Study-wide results and caveats: Primary-vaccination clones mostly resurfaced post-booster (just under 98% CD4, more than 85% CD8). Abundant contaminating clonotypes from the bulk population could appear in FACS-sorted repertoires. The secondary response showed a weaker magnitude and a faster peak, day 5 versus 15.

Sequenced material: PBMCs, taken less than 25 days after the first yellow fever vaccination. The TCR comes from a man between 18 and 35 years old who received the YFV17D yellow fever vaccine. The chain carries TRBV27 and TRBJ2-1; D is ambiguous. The CDR3 DNA reads as TGTGCCAGCAGCCACTCCGGTGAGCAGTTCTTC. This codes for CASSHSGEQFF.